This TCR beta chain was observed in a study of Ad26.COV2.S vaccination and SARS-CoV-2 variants. The wider study: The vaccine Ad26.COV2.S was put into the muscle once, or twice with 56 days between.

Produced via immunoSEQ multiplex PCR; TCRdb's table is partial and in-frame only. Altogether roughly 380,000 clones are present, approximately 88% being singletons, with the ten largest covering 3.6%. With respect to this clone: Its matching antigen is unknown.

Treatment given: some 19 received Ad26.COV2.S at low or high dose, single or two shots; roughly five received placebo; per-sample allocation not given. On day 63 after the first injection, vaccine and placebo recipients gave samples. Based in Boston, the donor was an adult of 18-55 years. SARS-CoV-2 spike from the Wuhan strain was encoded by the vaccine, an Ad26 vector. Study conclusions and caveats: There was a possibility that the TCR breadth and depth analyses underestimated total T cell responses.

This TCR was recovered from a person aged 18 to 59 who received the Ad26.COV2.S COVID-19 vaccine or a placebo. The starting material was peripheral blood, obtained in a trial of Ad26.COV2.S vaccine versus placebo.

CDR3 bases: TGCGCCAGCAGCCCCCAAGGGGTTGGCGAAAACACCATATATTTT. It specifies CASSPQGVGENTIYF. The chain has TRBV5-1 and TRBJ1-3; tentatively, D is TRBD1 (5 bases). Trimming cost V 4 bases and J 6 bases, with 17 bases left between them. CDR1 SGHRS and CDR2 YFSETQ come from the germline V gene. The CDR3 covers 15 residues.